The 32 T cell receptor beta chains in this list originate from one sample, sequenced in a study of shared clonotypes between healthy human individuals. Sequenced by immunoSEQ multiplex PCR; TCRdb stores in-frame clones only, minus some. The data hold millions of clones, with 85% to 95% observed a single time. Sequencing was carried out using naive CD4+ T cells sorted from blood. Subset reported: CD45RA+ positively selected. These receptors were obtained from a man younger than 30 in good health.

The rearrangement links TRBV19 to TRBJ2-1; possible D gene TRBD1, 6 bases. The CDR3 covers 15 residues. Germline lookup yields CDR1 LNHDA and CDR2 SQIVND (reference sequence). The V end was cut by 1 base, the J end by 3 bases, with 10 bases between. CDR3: CASSIGQVIYNEQFF. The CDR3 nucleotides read TGTGCCAGTAGTATAGGACAGGTCATCTACAATGAGCAGTTCTTC.

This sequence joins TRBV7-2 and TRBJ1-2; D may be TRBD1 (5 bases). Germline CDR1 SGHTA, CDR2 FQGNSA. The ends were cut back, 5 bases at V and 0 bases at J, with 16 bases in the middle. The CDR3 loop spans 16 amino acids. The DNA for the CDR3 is TGTGCCAGCAGCCCTTCTCTAGACAGATCTAACTATGGCTACACCTTC. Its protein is CASSPSLDRSNYGYTF.

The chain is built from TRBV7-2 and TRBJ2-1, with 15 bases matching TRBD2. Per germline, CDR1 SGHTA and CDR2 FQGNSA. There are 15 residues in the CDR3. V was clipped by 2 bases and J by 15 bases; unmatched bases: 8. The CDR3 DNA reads TGTGCCAGCAGCTTAAGGACTAGCGGGGGGGCCCATCCGTTCTTC. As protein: CASSLRTSGGAHPFF.

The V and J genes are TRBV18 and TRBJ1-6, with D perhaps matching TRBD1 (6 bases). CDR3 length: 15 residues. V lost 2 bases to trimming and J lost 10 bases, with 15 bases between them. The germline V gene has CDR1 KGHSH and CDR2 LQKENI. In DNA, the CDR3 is TGTGCCAGCTCACCATTGGCAGGGGAGAGATCACCCCTCCACTTT. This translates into CASSPLAGERSPLHF.

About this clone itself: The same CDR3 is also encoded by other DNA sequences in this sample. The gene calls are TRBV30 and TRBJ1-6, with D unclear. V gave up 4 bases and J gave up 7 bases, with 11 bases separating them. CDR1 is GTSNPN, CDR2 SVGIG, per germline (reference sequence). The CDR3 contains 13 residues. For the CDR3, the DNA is TGTGCCTGGAAAGGACGGGCGAATTCACCCCTCCACTTT. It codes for CAWKGRANSPLHF.

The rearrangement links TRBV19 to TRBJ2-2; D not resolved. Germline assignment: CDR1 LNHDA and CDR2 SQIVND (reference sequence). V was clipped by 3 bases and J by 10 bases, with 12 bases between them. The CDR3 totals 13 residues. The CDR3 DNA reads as TGTGCCAGTAGTATCAATGGCCCGGCGGAGCTGTTTTTT. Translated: CASSINGPAELFF.

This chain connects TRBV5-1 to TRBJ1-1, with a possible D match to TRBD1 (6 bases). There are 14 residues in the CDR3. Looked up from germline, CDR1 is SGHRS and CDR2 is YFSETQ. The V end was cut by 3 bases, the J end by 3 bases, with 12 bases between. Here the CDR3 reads CASSSGTSYTEAFF. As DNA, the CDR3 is TGCGCCAGCAGCTCGGGGACAAGCTACACTGAAGCTTTCTTT. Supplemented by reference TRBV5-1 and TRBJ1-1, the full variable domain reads KAGVTQTPRYLIKTRGQQVTLSCSPISGHRSVSWYQQTPGQGLQFLFEYFSETQRNKGNFPGRFSGRQFSNSRSEMNVSTLELGDSALYLCASSSGTSYTEAFFGQGTRLTVV.

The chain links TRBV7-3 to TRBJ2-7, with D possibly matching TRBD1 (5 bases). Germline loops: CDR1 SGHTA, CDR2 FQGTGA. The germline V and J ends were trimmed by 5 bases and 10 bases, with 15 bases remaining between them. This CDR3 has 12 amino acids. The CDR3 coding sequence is TGTGCCAGCAGCGACGACAGCCGCAACCAGTACTTC. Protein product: CASSDDSRNQYF.

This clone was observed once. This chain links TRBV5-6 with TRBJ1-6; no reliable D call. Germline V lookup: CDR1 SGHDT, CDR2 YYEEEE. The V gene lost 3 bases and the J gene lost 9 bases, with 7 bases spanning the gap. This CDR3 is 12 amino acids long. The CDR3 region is CASSSVVSPLHF. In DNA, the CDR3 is TGTGCCAGCAGCTCCGTAGTTTCACCCCTCCACTTT. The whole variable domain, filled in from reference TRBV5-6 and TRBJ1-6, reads DAGVTQSPTHLIKTRGQQVTLRCSPKSGHDTVSWYQQALGQGPQFIFQYYEEEERQRGNFPDRFSGHQFPNYSSELNVNALLLGDSALYLCASSSVVSPLHFGNGTRLTVT.

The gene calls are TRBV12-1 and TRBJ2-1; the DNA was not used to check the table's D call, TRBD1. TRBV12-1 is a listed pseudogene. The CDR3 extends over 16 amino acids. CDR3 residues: CASSLRGKDAHNEQFF. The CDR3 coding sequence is TGTGCCAGCAGCCTAAGGGGAAAGGACGCCCACAATGAGCAGTTCTTC.

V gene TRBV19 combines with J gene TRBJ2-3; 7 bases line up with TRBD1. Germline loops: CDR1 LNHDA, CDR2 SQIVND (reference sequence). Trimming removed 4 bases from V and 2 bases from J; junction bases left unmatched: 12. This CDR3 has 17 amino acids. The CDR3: CASSTPRQGRDTDTQYF. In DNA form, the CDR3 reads TGTGCCAGTAGTACCCCACGACAGGGAAGAGACACAGATACGCAGTATTTT. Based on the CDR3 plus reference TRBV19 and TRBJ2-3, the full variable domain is DGGITQSPKYLFRKEGQNVTLSCEQNLNHDAMYWYRQDPGQGLRLIYYSQIVNDFQKGDIAEGYSVSREKKESFPLTVTSAQKNPTAFYLCASSTPRQGRDTDTQYFGPGTRLTVL.

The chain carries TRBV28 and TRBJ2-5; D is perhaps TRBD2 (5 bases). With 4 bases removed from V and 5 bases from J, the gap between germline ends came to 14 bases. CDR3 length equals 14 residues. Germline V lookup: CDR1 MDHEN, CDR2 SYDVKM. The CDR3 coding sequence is TGTGCCAGCAGTTCCCCAGCCCCGGGGGAGACCCAGTACTTC. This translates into CASSSPAPGETQYF.

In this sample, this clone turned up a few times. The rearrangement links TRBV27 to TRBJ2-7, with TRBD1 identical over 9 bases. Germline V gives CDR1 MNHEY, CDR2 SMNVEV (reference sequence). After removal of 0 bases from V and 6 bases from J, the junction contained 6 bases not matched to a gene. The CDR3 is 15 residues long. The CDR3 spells CASSLSRQGGVEQYF. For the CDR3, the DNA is TGTGCCAGCAGTTTATCGCGACAGGGGGGGGTCGAGCAGTACTTC.

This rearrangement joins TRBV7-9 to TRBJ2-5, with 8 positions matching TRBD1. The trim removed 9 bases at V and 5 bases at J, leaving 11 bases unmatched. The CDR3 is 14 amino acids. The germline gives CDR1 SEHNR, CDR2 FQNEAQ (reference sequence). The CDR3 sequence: CASTGQGAVETQYF. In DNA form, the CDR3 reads TGTGCCAGTACTGGGCAGGGGGCTGTGGAGACCCAGTACTTC.

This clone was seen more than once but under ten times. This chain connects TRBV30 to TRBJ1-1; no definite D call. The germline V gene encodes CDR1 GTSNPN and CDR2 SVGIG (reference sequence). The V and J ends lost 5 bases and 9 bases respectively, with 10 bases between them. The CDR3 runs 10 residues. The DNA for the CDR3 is TGTGCCTGGGAGGCCGGCCAAGCTTTCTTT. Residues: CAWEAGQAFF. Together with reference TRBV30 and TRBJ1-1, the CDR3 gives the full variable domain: SQTIHQWPATLVQPVGSPLSLECTVEGTSNPNLYWYRQAAGRGLQLLFYSVGIGQISSEVPQNLSASRPQDRQFILSSKKLLLSDSGFYLCAWEAGQAFFGQGTRLTVV.

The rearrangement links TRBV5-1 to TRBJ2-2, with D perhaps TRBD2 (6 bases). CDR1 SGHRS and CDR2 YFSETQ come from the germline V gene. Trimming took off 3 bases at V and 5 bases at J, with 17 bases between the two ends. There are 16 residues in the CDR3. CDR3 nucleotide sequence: TGCGCCAGCAGCTACGTGGCTGGGGCGGGGACCGGGGAGCTGTTTTTT. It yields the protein CASSYVAGAGTGELFF.

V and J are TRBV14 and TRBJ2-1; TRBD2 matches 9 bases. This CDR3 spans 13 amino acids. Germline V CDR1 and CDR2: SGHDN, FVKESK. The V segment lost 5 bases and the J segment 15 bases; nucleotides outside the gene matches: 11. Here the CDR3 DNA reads TGTGCCAGCAGCTTCAAGACTAGCGGCCCGGTGTTCTTC. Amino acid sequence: CASSFKTSGPVFF.

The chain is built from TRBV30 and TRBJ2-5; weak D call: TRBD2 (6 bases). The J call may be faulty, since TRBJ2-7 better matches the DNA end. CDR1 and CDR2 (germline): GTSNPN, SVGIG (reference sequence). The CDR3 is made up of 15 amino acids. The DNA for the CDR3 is TGTGCCTGGAGTGTAATATCGGGACTTTCCTACGAGCAGTACTTC. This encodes CAWSVISGLSYEQYF.

CDR3 in amino acids: CASSQDYPPAAKLFF. As DNA, the CDR3 is TGCGCCAGCAGCCAAGATTACCCCCCAGCGGCAAAACTGTTTTTT. The V call is TRBV4-3, the J call TRBJ1-4, with unresolved D. The CDR3 spans 15 residues. Germline CDR1 and CDR2: LGHNA and YSLEER. The germline V and J ends were trimmed by 0 bases and 10 bases, with 15 bases remaining between them.

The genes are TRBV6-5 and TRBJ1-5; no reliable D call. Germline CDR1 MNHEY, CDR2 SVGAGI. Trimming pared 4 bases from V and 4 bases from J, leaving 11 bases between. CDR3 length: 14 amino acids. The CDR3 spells CASSFGQKNQPQHF. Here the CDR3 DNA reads TGTGCCAGCAGTTTCGGGCAGAAGAATCAGCCCCAGCATTTT.

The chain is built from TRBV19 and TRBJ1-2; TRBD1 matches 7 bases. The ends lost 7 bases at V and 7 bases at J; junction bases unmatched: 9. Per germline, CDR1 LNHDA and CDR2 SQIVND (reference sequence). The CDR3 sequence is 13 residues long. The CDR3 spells CASTVTGLRGYTF. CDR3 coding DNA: TGTGCCAGTACTGTGACAGGGCTTCGTGGCTACACCTTC.

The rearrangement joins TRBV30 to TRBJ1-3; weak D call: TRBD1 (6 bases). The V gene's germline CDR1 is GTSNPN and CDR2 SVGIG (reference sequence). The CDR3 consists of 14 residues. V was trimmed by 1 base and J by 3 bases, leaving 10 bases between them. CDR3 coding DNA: TGTGCCTGGAGTGATACAGGGTATGGAAACACCATATATTTT. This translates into CAWSDTGYGNTIYF.

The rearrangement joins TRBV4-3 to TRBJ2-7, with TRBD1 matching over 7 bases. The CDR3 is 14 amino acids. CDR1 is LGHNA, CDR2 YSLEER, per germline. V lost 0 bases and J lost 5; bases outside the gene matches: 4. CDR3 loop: CASSQEQGTNEQYF. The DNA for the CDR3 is TGCGCCAGCAGCCAAGAACAGGGGACGAACGAGCAGTACTTC.

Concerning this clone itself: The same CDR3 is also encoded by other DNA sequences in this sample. CDR3 sequence (DNA): TGTGCCATCAGAACCGGGACGGAGAACACTGAAGCTTTCTTT. This gives the protein CAIRTGTENTEAFF. The chain couples TRBV10-3 to TRBJ1-1; TRBD1 might be the D (5 bases). The V end was cut by 6 bases, the J end by 1 base, with 12 bases between. This CDR3 has 14 amino acids. Germline CDR1 and CDR2: ENHRY and SYGVKD.

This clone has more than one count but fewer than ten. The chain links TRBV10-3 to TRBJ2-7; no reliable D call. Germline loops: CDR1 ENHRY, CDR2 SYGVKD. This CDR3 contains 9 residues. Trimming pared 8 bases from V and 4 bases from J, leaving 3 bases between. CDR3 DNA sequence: TGTGCCATCGGGTACGAGCAGTACTTC. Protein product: CAIGYEQYF.

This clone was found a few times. CDR3 coding DNA: TGTGCCACCAGCAGAGGGGACCGGGGGAATGAAAAACTGTTTTTT. Protein: CATSRGDRGNEKLFF. This chain connects TRBV15 to TRBJ1-4; possibly TRBD1 for D (5 bases). Germline CDR1 and CDR2: LNHNV and YYDKDF (reference sequence). This CDR3 region has 15 residues. With 1 base removed from V and 5 bases from J, the gap between germline ends came to 11 bases. Based on the CDR3 plus reference TRBV15 and TRBJ1-4, the full variable domain is DAMVIQNPRYQVTQFGKPVTLSCSQTLNHNVMYWYQQKSSQAPKLLFHYYDKDFNNEADTPDNFQSRRPNTSFCFLDIRSPGLGDTAMYLCATSRGDRGNEKLFFGSGTQLSVL.

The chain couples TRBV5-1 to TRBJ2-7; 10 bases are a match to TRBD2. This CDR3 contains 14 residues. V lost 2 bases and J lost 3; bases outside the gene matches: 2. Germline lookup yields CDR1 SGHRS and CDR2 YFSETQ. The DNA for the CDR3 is TGCGCCAGCAGCTTACTAGCGGGGTTCTACGAGCAGTACTTC. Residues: CASSLLAGFYEQYF. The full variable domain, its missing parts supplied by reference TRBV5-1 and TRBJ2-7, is KAGVTQTPRYLIKTRGQQVTLSCSPISGHRSVSWYQQTPGQGLQFLFEYFSETQRNKGNFPGRFSGRQFSNSRSEMNVSTLELGDSALYLCASSLLAGFYEQYFGPGTRLTVT.

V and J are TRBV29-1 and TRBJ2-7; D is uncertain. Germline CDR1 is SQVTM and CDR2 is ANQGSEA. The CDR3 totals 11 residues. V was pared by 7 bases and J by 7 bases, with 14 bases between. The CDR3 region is CSAVDGTEQYF. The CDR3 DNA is TGCAGCGCCGTAGACGGTACGGAGCAGTACTTC.

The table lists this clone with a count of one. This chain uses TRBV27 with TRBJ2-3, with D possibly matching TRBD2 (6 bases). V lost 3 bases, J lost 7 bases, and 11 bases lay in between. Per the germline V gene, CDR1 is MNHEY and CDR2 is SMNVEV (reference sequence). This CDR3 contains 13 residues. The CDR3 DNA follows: TGTGCCAGCAGTTTCGGGGACTCATATACGCAGTATTTT. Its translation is CASSFGDSYTQYF.

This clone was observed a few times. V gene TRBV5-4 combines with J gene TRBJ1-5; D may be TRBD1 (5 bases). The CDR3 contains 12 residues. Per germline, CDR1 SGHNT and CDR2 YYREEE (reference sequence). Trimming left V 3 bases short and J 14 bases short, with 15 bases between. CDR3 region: CASSWGTGPKHF. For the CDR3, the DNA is TGTGCCAGCAGCTGGGGAACGGGGCCAAAGCATTTT.

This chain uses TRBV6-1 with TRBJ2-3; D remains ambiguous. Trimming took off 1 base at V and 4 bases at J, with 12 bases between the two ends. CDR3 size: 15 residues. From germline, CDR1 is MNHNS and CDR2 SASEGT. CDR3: CASSEGGLQADTQYF. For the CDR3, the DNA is TGTGCCAGCAGTGAAGGCGGCCTTCAAGCAGATACGCAGTATTTT.

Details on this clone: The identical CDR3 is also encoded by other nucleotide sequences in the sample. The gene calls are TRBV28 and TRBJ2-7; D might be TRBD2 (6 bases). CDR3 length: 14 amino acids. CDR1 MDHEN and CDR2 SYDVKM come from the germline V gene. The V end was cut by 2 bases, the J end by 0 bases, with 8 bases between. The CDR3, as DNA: TGTGCCAGCAGTTTAGGAGGGAGCTCCTACGAGCAGTACTTC. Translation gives CASSLGGSSYEQYF.